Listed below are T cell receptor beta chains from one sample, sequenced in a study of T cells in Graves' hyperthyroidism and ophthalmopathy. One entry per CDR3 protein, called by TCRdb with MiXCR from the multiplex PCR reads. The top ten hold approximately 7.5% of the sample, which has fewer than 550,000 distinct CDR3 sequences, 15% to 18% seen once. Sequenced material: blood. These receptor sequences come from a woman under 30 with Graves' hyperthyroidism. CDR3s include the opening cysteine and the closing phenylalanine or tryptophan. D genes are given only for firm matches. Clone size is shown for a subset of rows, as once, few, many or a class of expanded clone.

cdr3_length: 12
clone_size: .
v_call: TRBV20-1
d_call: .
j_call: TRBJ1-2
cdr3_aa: CSARDKGIGYTF
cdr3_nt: TGCAGTGCTAGAGATAAAGGGATTGGCTACACCTTC

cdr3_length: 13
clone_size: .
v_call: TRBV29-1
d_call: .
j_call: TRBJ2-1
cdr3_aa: CILDRGLYNEQFF
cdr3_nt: TGCATCCTAGATAGGGGTCTCTACAATGAGCAGTTCTTC

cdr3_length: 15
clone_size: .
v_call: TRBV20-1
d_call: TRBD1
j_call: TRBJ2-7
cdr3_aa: CSARTGVSSSYEQYF
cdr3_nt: TGCAGTGCTCGTACAGGGGTCTCGAGTTCCTACGAGCAGTACTTC

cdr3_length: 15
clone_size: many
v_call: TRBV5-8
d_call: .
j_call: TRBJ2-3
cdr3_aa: CASSLLRAGPDTQYF
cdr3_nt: TGTGCCAGCAGCTTGCTTAGGGCGGGTCCAGATACGCAGTATTTT

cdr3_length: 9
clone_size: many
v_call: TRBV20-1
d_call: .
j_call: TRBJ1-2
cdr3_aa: CSASRGYTF
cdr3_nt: TGCAGTGCTAGCCGTGGCTACACCTTC

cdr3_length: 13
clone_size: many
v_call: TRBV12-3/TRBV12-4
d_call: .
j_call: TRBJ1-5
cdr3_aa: CASSLGGRQPQHF
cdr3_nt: TGTGCCAGCAGTTTGGGGGGACGTCAGCCCCAGCATTTT

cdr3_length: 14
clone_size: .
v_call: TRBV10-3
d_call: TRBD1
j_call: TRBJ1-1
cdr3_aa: CAIRTPGQDTEAFF
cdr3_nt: TGTGCCATCAGAACCCCGGGACAGGACACTGAAGCTTTCTTT

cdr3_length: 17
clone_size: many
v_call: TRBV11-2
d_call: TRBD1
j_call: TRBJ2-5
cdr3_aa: CASSLDSKDRGDETQYF
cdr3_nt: TGTGCCAGCAGCTTAGATTCTAAGGACAGGGGGGATGAGACCCAGTACTTC

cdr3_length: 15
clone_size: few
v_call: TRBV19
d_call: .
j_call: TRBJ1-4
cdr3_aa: CASSSTRRVHEKLFF
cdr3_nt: TGTGCCAGTAGTTCGACCCGGAGGGTGCATGAAAAACTGTTTTTT

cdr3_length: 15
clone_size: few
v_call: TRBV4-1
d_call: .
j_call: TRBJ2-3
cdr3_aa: CASSQEPKEGDTQYF
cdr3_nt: TGCGCCAGCAGCCAAGAACCAAAAGAAGGAGATACGCAGTATTTT

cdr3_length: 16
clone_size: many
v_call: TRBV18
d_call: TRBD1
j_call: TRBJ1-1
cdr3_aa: CASSVVSTGKSTEAFF
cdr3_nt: TGTGCCAGCTCGGTTGTATCGACAGGGAAAAGCACTGAAGCTTTCTTT

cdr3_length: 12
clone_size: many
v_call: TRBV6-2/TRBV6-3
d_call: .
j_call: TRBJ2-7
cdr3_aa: CASSYPTYEQYF
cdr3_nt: TGTGCCAGCAGTTACCCGACCTACGAGCAGTACTTC

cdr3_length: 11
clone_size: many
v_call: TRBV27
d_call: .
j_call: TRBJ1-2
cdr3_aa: CASSSQGGYTF
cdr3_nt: TGTGCCAGCAGTTCTCAGGGTGGCTACACCTTC

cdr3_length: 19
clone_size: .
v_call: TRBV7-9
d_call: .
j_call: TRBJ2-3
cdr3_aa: CASSFYICSARASTDTQYF
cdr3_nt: .

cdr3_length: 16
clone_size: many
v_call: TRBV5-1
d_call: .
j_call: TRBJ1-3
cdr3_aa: CASSAREVSTGNTIYF
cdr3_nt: TGCGCCAGCAGCGCTCGGGAGGTCTCCACTGGAAACACCATATATTTT

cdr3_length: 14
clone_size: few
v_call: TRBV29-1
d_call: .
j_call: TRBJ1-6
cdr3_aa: CSVALTNQRSPLHF
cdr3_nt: TGCAGCGTTGCCCTTACTAACCAGAGATCACCCCTCCACTTT

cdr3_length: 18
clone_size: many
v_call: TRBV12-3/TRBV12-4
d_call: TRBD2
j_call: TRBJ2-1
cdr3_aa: CASSLGVWGRGAYNEQFF
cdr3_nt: TGTGCCAGCAGTCTAGGTGTATGGGGGCGGGGGGCCTACAATGAGCAGTTCTTC

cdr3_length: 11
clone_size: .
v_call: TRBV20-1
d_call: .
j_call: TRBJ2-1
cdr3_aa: CSARGVGEQFF
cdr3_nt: TGCAGTGCTAGGGGTGTGGGTGAGCAGTTCTTC

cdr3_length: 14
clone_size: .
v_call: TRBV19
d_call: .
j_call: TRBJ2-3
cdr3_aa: CASRENSGADTQYF
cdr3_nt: TGTGCCAGTAGGGAAAATTCAGGCGCAGATACGCAGTATTTT

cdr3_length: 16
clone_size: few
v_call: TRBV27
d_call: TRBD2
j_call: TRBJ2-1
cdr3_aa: CASSKRTSGYTNEQFF
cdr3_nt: TGTGCCAGCAGTAAAAGGACTAGCGGGTATACGAATGAGCAGTTCTTC

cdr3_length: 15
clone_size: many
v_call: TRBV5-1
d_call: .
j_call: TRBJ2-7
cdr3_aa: CASSLDFRTVWEQYF
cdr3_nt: TGCGCCAGCAGCTTGGATTTTCGGACAGTATGGGAGCAGTACTTC

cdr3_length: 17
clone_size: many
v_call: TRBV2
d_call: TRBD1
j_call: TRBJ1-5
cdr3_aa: CASSGPGGALGNQPQHF
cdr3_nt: TGTGCCAGCAGCGGCCCAGGGGGCGCTTTGGGCAATCAGCCCCAGCATTTT

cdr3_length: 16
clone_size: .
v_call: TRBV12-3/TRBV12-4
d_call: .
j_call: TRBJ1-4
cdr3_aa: CASSFGGKATNEKLFF
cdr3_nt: TGTGCCAGCAGTTTTGGGGGGAAGGCAACTAATGAAAAACTGTTTTTT

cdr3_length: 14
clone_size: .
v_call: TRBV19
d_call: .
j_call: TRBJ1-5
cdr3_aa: CASAGETSNQPQHF
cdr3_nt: TGTGCCAGCGCGGGGGAAACGTCCAATCAGCCCCAGCATTTT

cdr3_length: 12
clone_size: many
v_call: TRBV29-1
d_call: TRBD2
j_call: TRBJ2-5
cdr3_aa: CSVLSGGETQYF
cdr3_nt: TGCAGCGTTCTTAGCGGGGGGGAGACCCAGTACTTC

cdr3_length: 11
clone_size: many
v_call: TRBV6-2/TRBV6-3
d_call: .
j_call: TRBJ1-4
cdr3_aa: CASSWNEKLFF
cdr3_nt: TGTGCCAGCAGTTGGAATGAAAAACTGTTTTTT

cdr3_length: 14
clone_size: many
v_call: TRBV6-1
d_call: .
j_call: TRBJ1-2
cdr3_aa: CASRKEALSEGYTF
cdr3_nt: TGTGCCAGCAGAAAGGAGGCCCTTTCGGAGGGCTACACCTTC

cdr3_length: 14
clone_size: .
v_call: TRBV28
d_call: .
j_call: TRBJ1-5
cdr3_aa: CASRTIKGERPQHF
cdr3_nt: TGTGCCAGCAGGACTATTAAGGGCGAAAGGCCCCAGCATTTT

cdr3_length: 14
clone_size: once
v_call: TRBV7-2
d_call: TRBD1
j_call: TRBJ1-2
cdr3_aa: CASSHPGTVSGYTF
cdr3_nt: TGTGCCAGCAGCCACCCCGGGACAGTAAGTGGCTACACCTTC

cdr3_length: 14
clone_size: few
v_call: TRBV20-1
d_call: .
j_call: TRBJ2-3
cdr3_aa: CSAKRPGETDTQYF
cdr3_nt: TGCAGTGCAAAGAGGCCAGGGGAAACAGATACGCAGTATTTT

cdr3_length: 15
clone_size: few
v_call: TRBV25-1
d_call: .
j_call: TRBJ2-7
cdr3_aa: CASSEGGAAGYEQYF
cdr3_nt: TGTGCCAGCAGTGAAGGGGGGGCAGCGGGCTACGAGCAGTACTTC

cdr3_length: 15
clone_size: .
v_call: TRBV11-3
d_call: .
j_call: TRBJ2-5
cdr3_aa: CASSLEYSTQETQYF
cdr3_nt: TGTGCCAGCAGCTTGGAGTACAGTACCCAAGAGACCCAGTACTTC

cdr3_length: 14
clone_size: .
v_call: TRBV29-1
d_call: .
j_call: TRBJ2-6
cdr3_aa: CSVRGGPGANVLTF
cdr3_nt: TGCAGCGTTAGGGGGGGGCCTGGGGCCAACGTCCTGACTTTC

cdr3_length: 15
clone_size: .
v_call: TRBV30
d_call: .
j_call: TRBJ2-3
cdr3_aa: CAWSDLSFSTDTQYF
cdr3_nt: TGTGCCTGGAGTGACTTGTCCTTTAGCACAGATACGCAGTATTTT

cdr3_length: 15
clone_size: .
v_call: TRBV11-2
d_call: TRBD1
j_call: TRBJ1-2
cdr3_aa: CASSSDWDRNYGYTF
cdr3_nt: TGTGCCAGCAGCTCCGACTGGGACAGGAACTATGGCTACACCTTC